This TCR beta chain was sequenced in a study of Ad26.COV2.S vaccination and SARS-CoV-2 variants. Stated treatment: around 19 received Ad26.COV2.S at low or high dose, single or two shots; several received placebo; per-sample allocation not given. Samples analyzed were those drawn on day 63 after the first vaccine or placebo injection. Libraries were prepared by immunoSEQ multiplex PCR; TCRdb keeps only in-frame clonotypes and omits some of them. The table has under 550,000 clones, about nine tenths seen once; the top ten hold 12%. V trimming: 3 bases; J trimming: 13 bases; junction bases outside the gene matches: 6. Germline assignment: CDR1 WNHNN and CDR2 SYGVQD (reference sequence). The CDR3 length is 13 residues.

This TCR came from a person between 18 and 65 years old who received the Ad26.COV2.S COVID-19 vaccine or a placebo. Source: peripheral blood, taken in a trial of Ad26.COV2.S vaccine versus placebo. This rearrangement joins TRBV10-1 to TRBJ2-1, with TRBD2 matching over 10 bases. The CDR3 DNA sequence: TGCGCCAGCAGTGAAGGAAGCGGGAGGGGTCAGTTCTTC. Its translation is CASSEGSGRGQFF.